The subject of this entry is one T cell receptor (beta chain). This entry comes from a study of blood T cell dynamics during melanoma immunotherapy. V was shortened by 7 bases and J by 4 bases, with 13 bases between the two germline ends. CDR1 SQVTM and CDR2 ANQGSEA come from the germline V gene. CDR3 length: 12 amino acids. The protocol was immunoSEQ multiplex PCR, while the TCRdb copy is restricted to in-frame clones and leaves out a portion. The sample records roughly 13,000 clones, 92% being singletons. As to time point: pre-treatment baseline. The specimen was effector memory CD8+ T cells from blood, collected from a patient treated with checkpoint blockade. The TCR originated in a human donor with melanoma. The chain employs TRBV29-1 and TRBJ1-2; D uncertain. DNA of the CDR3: TGCAGCGCCAGTATGGAGGTCTATGGCTACACCTTC. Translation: CSASMEVYGYTF.